Below, 30 T cell receptor beta chains from the same sample are listed, as sequenced in a study of cytomegalovirus exposure and HLA in healthy donors. A multiplex PCR was run with 60 Vbeta primers and 13 Jbeta primers. Data came from immunoSEQ multiplex PCR; TCRdb stores just in-frame clones and leaves some out. The sample includes about 150,000 clones, under 10% of them seen just once. Sequencing was done on a sample of PBMCs. These TCRs come from a woman between 40 and 55 years old in good health and CMV-seropositive.

The rearrangement uses TRBV4-1 and TRBJ1-1; 9 bases line up with TRBD1. Germline V gives CDR1 MGHRA, CDR2 YSYEKL. CDR3 length equals 14 residues. J gave up 7 bases and V 5 bases, and 8 bases lay outside the gene matches. The CDR3 coding sequence is TGCGCCAGCAGCGAAGGACAGGGGAAGGGTGAAGCTTTCTTT. Amino acids: CASSEGQGKGEAFF.

This clone was seen more than once but under ten times. This CDR3 is also generated by other DNA sequences in the sample. The chain links TRBV6-1 to TRBJ2-1; 7 bases are a match to TRBD1. CDR3 length: 15 residues. Germline V gene sequence: CDR1 MNHNS, CDR2 SASEGT. Losses at the gene ends were 1 base for V and 12 bases for J; bases not matched to a gene: 12. This CDR3 is CASSEDRGGLRGQFF. The CDR3 nucleotides read TGTGCCAGCAGTGAAGACAGGGGCGGCCTGCGCGGGCAGTTCTTC.

Only a few counts were recorded for this clone. The chain uses TRBV5-6 and TRBJ1-6, with D possibly TRBD1 on 5 matching bases. The CDR3 totals 15 residues. The ends were cut back, 3 bases at V and 4 bases at J, with 11 bases in the middle. In germline, CDR1 is SGHDT, CDR2 YYEEEE. The CDR3 nucleotides read TGTGCCAGCAGCTACCGACAGAGGTATAATTCACCCCTCCACTTT. Protein: CASSYRQRYNSPLHF.

The J gene is TRBJ2-7, the V gene TRBV25-1; D possibly corresponds to TRBD1 (5 bases). V shed 10 bases and J shed 0 bases, with 13 bases lying between them. The CDR3 loop spans 13 amino acids. The V gene's germline CDR1 is MGHDK and CDR2 SYGVNS. CDR3 sequence: CATQAIFSYEQYF. As DNA, the CDR3 is TGTGCCACACAGGCTATCTTCTCCTACGAGCAGTACTTC.

In its sample, this clone was seen a few times. This chain connects TRBV4-1 to TRBJ2-1, with 7 bases that match TRBD2. V trimming: 3 bases; J trimming: 0 bases; junction bases outside the gene matches: 5. Germline assignment: CDR1 MGHRA and CDR2 YSYEKL. The CDR3 is made up of 16 amino acids. CDR3 sequence reads: CASSHTSAPSYNEQFF. The DNA of the CDR3 is TGCGCCAGCAGCCATACTAGCGCCCCCTCCTACAATGAGCAGTTCTTC.

In the case of this clone: It is likely a read error, because the conserved phenylalanine at the end of the CDR3 is missing. The CDR3 sequence is CSVEGRRGASNYGYTV. In nucleotides, the CDR3 is TGCAGCGTTGAAGGTCGTAGGGGCGCGTCAAACTATGGCTACACCGTC. V and J are TRBV29-1 and TRBJ1-2, with D perhaps TRBD1 (5 bases). From germline, CDR1 is SQVTM and CDR2 ANQGSEA. This CDR3 has 16 amino acids. V lost 1 base and J 2 bases, leaving 17 bases between the germline ends.

The V gene is TRBV10-3, the J gene TRBJ1-1, with D hard to call. The CDR3 extends over 14 amino acids. Germline V lookup: CDR1 ENHRY, CDR2 SYGVKD. Trimming shortened V by 0 bases and J by 3 bases, and 8 bases separated the two germline ends. This CDR3 is CAISESLQHTEAFF. The CDR3 DNA reads TGTGCCATCAGTGAGTCATTACAGCACACTGAAGCTTTCTTT.

This chain uses TRBV19 with TRBJ1-5, with unresolved D. The CDR3 consists of 13 residues. V was clipped by 8 bases and J by 2 bases, with 10 bases between them. CDR1 is LNHDA, CDR2 SQIVND, per germline (reference sequence). CDR3 in DNA: TGTGCCAGTGAACGATCGGGCAATCAGCCCCAGCATTTT. Amino acid sequence: CASERSGNQPQHF.

This clone was counted a few times. J is TRBJ1-4 and V is TRBV7-2, with a weak D call TRBD1 (6 bases). Germline-derived CDR1 and CDR2 are SGHTA and FQGNSA. The germline V and J ends were trimmed by 5 bases and 8 bases, with 15 bases remaining between them. This CDR3 is built from 14 residues. The CDR3 here is CASSRGGILEKLFF. The CDR3 DNA reads TGTGCCAGCAGCAGGGGGGGGATTTTGGAAAAACTGTTTTTT.

V gene TRBV12-2 combines with J gene TRBJ2-5; the table's D call, TRBD2, was not checked against the DNA. TRBV12-2 is described as a pseudogene. The CDR3 is 15 amino acids. The CDR3 coding sequence is TGTGCAAGTCGCCCCGGGAGAGAGGATCAAGAGACCCAGTACTTC. Its protein is CASRPGREDQETQYF.

This chain links TRBV5-4 with TRBJ2-1; 7 positions match TRBD1. This CDR3 region has 16 residues. Germline trimming cut 0 bases from V and 4 bases from J; bases unmatched to any gene: 7. CDR1 and CDR2 (germline): SGHNT, YYREEE (reference sequence). This CDR3 is CASSLDLGQLYNEQFF. CDR3 nucleotide sequence: TGTGCCAGCAGCTTGGATTTGGGACAGCTGTACAATGAGCAGTTCTTC.

CDR3 amino acids: CASSLGLAVTDTQYF. CDR3 coding DNA: TGCGCCAGCAGCTTGGGACTAGCAGTTACAGATACGCAGTATTTT. This chain joins TRBV5-1 and TRBJ2-3; 7 bases match TRBD2. The germline V gene has CDR1 SGHRS and CDR2 YFSETQ. The CDR3 is 15 residues long. With 0 bases clipped from V and 3 bases from J, the junction kept 4 bases outside the gene matches. Full variable domain (rest looked up from reference TRBV5-1 and TRBJ2-3): KAGVTQTPRYLIKTRGQQVTLSCSPISGHRSVSWYQQTPGQGLQFLFEYFSETQRNKGNFPGRFSGRQFSNSRSEMNVSTLELGDSALYLCASSLGLAVTDTQYFGPGTRLTVL.

The chain combines TRBV9 with TRBJ2-1, with 13 positions matching TRBD2. Germline CDR1 and CDR2: SGDLS and YYNGEE. This CDR3 region has 18 residues. V lost 4 bases and J lost 2; bases outside the gene matches: 9. CDR3 sequence (DNA): TGTGCCAGCAGCCGGGGACTAGCGGGGCTAGGCACCTACAATGAGCAGTTCTTC. Its translation: CASSRGLAGLGTYNEQFF. The entire variable domain, with the rest obtained from reference TRBV9 and TRBJ2-1, is as follows: DSGVTQTPKHLITATGQRVTLRCSPRSGDLSVYWYQQSLDQGLQFLIQYYNGEERAKGNILERFSAQQFPDLHSELNLSSLELGDSALYFCASSRGLAGLGTYNEQFFGPGTRLTVL.

This clone has a handful of counts. J is TRBJ1-1 and V is TRBV6-1, with D possibly matching TRBD1 (6 bases). The CDR3 has 15 amino acids. Between the trimmed V and J ends, which lost 5 bases and 4 bases, there was a span of 17 bases. From germline, CDR1 is MNHNS and CDR2 SASEGT. The CDR3 DNA reads TGTGCCAGCAGTTTGGACAGCCGCCAGGGCACTGAAGCTTTCTTT. Protein product: CASSLDSRQGTEAFF.

This clone was seen a few times. The chain links TRBV19 to TRBJ2-3; 10 positions match TRBD1. V lost 10 bases and J lost 3; bases outside the gene matches: 7. The CDR3 is 14 residues long. CDR1 LNHDA and CDR2 SQIVND come from the germline V gene (reference sequence). CDR3 in DNA: TGTGCCACCGCGAGGACAGGGGGTACAGATACGCAGTATTTT. Amino acids: CATARTGGTDTQYF.

This clone was found a few times. V usage is TRBV7-7 and J usage is TRBJ2-5, with D maybe TRBD1 (5 bases). V was trimmed by 9 bases and J by 0 bases, leaving 11 bases between them. Germline assignment: CDR1 SSHAT and CDR2 FNYEAQ (reference sequence). The CDR3 extends over 13 amino acids. The CDR3 nucleotides read TGTGCCAGTGGGGCAGCTTACCAAGAGACCCAGTACTTC. It is translated as CASGAAYQETQYF. Based on the CDR3 plus reference TRBV7-7 and TRBJ2-5, the full variable domain is GAGVSQSPRYKVTKRGQDVTLRCDPISSHATLYWYQQALGQGPEFLTYFNYEAQPDKSGLPSDRFSAERPEGSISTLTIQRTEQRDSAMYRCASGAAYQETQYFGPGTRLLVL.

V usage is TRBV11-2 and J usage is TRBJ2-7; D unclear. The CDR3 sequence is 14 residues long. V dropped 1 base and J dropped 2 bases, with 9 bases sitting between them. Looked up from germline, CDR1 is SGHAT and CDR2 is FQNNGV. The chain's CDR3 is CASSLGTTAYEQYF. The CDR3 DNA follows: TGTGCCAGCAGCTTAGGAACTACTGCCTACGAGCAGTACTTC.

This clone was seen a handful of times. The chain carries TRBV19 and TRBJ2-7; D is unclear. V gave up 4 bases and J gave up 3 bases, with 7 bases separating them. The CDR3 contains 12 residues. Germline-derived CDR1 and CDR2 are LNHDA and SQIVND (reference sequence). The CDR3 protein is CASSTYSYEQYF. CDR3 sequence (DNA): TGTGCCAGTAGTACCTACAGCTACGAGCAGTACTTC.

This clone was detected only a few times. The chain uses TRBV2 and TRBJ2-2; 9 bases match TRBD1. Unmatched junction bases numbered 1, after V lost 7 bases and J lost 4 bases. CDR3 length equals 13 residues. CDR1 and CDR2 from the germline V gene are SNHLY and FYNNEI. CDR3 in amino acids: CASKGQGTGELFF. The CDR3 DNA is TGTGCCAGCAAGGGACAGGGCACCGGGGAGCTGTTTTTT.

The chain is built from TRBV13 and TRBJ1-1; D not resolved. The CDR3 covers 13 residues. Trimming stripped 2 bases from V and 1 base from J, with 5 bases between. Germline values: CDR1 PRHDT, CDR2 FYEKMQ (reference sequence). CDR3 region: CASSLPGNTEAFF. The CDR3 nucleotides are TGTGCCAGCAGCTTACCGGGGAACACTGAAGCTTTCTTT.

This chain connects TRBV10-2 to TRBJ2-6; TRBD1 agrees at 8 bases. This CDR3 is built from 16 residues. V trimming: 8 bases; J trimming: 0 bases; junction bases outside the gene matches: 6. Germline CDR1 and CDR2: WSHSY and SAAADI. CDR3 region: CASGGQASSGANVLTF. The DNA for the CDR3 is TGCGCCAGCGGGGGACAGGCATCCTCTGGGGCCAACGTCCTGACTTTC.

The chain uses TRBV7-2 and TRBJ2-5; maybe TRBD2 (6 bases). The CDR3 is made up of 13 amino acids. The V gene's germline CDR1 is SGHTA and CDR2 FQGNSA. Trimming left V 5 bases short and J 2 bases short, with 9 bases between. The CDR3 is CASSPSVQETQYF. DNA of the CDR3: TGTGCCAGCAGCCCTAGCGTGCAAGAGACCCAGTACTTC.

This clone was detected a few times. The V call is TRBV9, the J call TRBJ2-5, with D tentatively TRBD2 (6 bases). The CDR3 has 16 amino acids. Per germline, CDR1 SGDLS and CDR2 YYNGEE. The V gene lost 4 bases and the J gene lost 3 bases, with 19 bases spanning the gap. The CDR3 DNA reads TGTGCCAGCAGCCCGTTAGGAGGGTACGGGGAAGAGACCCAGTACTTC. Amino acid sequence: CASSPLGGYGEETQYF.

This clone was counted only a few times. The chain uses TRBV5-1 and TRBJ2-1; D is possibly TRBD2 (5 bases). The CDR3 has 15 amino acids. The ends were cut back, 3 bases at V and 8 bases at J, with 18 bases in the middle. CDR1 is SGHRS and CDR2 is YFSETQ in the germline V gene. The CDR3 DNA reads as TGCGCCAGCAGCTCCGAACTAGGGTTGGTGGATGAGCAGTTCTTC. Its protein product is CASSSELGLVDEQFF.

The chain is built from TRBV21-1 and TRBJ2-5; the D call in the table, TRBD1, was not verified against the DNA. TRBV21-1 constitutes a pseudogene. The CDR3 spans 16 residues. The CDR3 region is CASSKALRQGGETQYF. The CDR3, as DNA: TGTGCCAGCAGCAAAGCGCTTCGGCAGGGTGGAGAGACCCAGTACTTC.

A few counts support this clone. The J gene is TRBJ2-2, the V gene TRBV7-6; D possibly corresponds to TRBD1 (6 bases). Per the germline V gene, CDR1 is SGHVS and CDR2 is FNYEAQ. The germline V and J ends were trimmed by 4 bases and 2 bases, with 17 bases remaining between them. The CDR3 contains 17 residues. CDR3 coding DNA: TGTGCCAGCAGCTCCCGACGAAGACAGGTCAACACCGGGGAGCTGTTTTTT. Residues: CASSSRRRQVNTGELFF.

The V and J genes are TRBV2 and TRBJ2-3, with D perhaps TRBD1 (5 bases). Trimming stripped 6 bases from V and 1 base from J, with 14 bases between. The CDR3 runs to 15 residues. Germline-derived CDR1 and CDR2 are SNHLY and FYNNEI. CDR3 bases: TGTGCCAGCAGATTAGGGGTCCAGGGCACAGATACGCAGTATTTT. It specifies CASRLGVQGTDTQYF.

This clone has more than one count but fewer than ten. V gene TRBV5-5 combines with J gene TRBJ2-7, with D possibly being TRBD2 (5 bases). The V and J ends lost 4 bases and 4 bases respectively, with 15 bases between them. CDR1 is SGHKS and CDR2 is YYEKEE in the germline V gene (reference sequence). The CDR3 sequence is 14 residues long. The CDR3 sequence: CASSRRGDIYEQYF. For the CDR3, the DNA is TGTGCCAGCAGCCGTCGGGGAGACATATACGAGCAGTACTTC.

The chain has TRBV29-1 and TRBJ2-3, with 9 positions matching TRBD2. V shed 1 base, J shed 2 bases, and the junction held 7 bases outside the gene matches. The CDR3 runs 16 residues. CDR1 and CDR2 from the germline V gene are SQVTM and ANQGSEA. CDR3 amino acids: CSVEVETSGFTDTQYF. DNA of the CDR3: TGCAGCGTTGAAGTCGAGACTAGCGGTTTCACAGATACGCAGTATTTT.

There are a few counts of this clone. The chain joins TRBV27 to TRBJ2-7; 9 nucleotides match TRBD1. In germline, CDR1 is MNHEY, CDR2 SMNVEV (reference sequence). The ends lost 5 bases at V and 4 bases at J; junction bases unmatched: 15. This CDR3 region has 17 residues. This chain's CDR3 is CASSLIYPGQGKYEQYF. The CDR3, as DNA: TGTGCCAGCAGTCTAATCTACCCGGGACAGGGAAAATACGAGCAGTACTTC.